Listed below are T cell receptor beta chains from one sample, sequenced in a study of blood T cell repertoires in COVID-19. Generated by immunoSEQ multiplex PCR, the TCRdb table keeps only in-frame clones and is missing some. The sample has about 190,000 clones, nearly 90% seen once. The source material was peripheral blood. These receptors all stem from a woman between 35 and 50 years old who had recovered from COVID-19. CDR3s include the opening cysteine and the closing phenylalanine or tryptophan. D genes are given only for firm matches. Some rows have no size entry. The others give once, few or many, or a class for an expanded clone.

size,V,D,J,CDR3
once,TRBV5-4,TRBD1,TRBJ2-7,CASSSGTGLTSRGMVQYF
.,TRBV7-2,.,TRBJ2-1,CASSLDPGLYNEQFF
.,TRBV18,.,TRBJ2-7,CASSATKPTYEQYF
.,TRBV28,TRBD1,TRBJ1-2,CASSLTGSGYTF
.,TRBV5-1,TRBD1,TRBJ2-1,CASSFETGQGVNEQFF
.,TRBV7-2,TRBD2,TRBJ2-7,CASSFGLAGDVYEQYF
.,TRBV6-1,.,TRBJ1-2,CASSEARGNYGYTF
.,TRBV30,.,TRBJ2-2,CAWVPGFHTGELFF
.,TRBV5-1,TRBD1,TRBJ1-4,CASSLGDRMGEKLFF
.,TRBV2,TRBD2,TRBJ2-1,CASSERDGRGPNEQFF
.,TRBV2,TRBD1,TRBJ1-2,CAITRVLTGNYGYTF
.,TRBV7-6,.,TRBJ2-1,CASSFRITDPNEQFF